This passage covers 28 T cell receptor beta chains from one sample sequenced in a study of metastatic and nonmetastatic thyroid tumors. MiXCR reprocessed the PCR reads for TCRdb. The profile covers 22,000 or so clones, with approximately 14% appearing a single time and 14% taken by the ten largest. All patients were treatment-naive before thyroid surgery. The sequenced sample consisted of tumor tissue. Receptor source: a female donor with papillary thyroid cancer or a benign thyroid nodule (not recorded which). Some clones in this sample may be carry-over from other donors' samples.

This clone was counted many times. CDR3 sequence: CASSIDHFRGNTEAFF. The DNA for the CDR3 is TGTGCCAGTAGTATAGATCATTTTCGGGGGAACACTGAAGCTTTCTTT. The V gene is TRBV19, the J gene TRBJ1-1, with unresolved D. Between the trimmed V and J ends, which lost 0 bases and 1 base, there was a span of 12 bases. CDR3 length equals 16 residues. Germline CDR1 and CDR2: LNHDA and SQIVND (reference sequence).

V and J are TRBV20-1 and TRBJ1-5, with 9 bases aligning to TRBD1. The junction had 6 bases not matched to a gene; V was cut back by 3 bases and J by 0 bases. The CDR3 is made up of 16 amino acids. Germline V gene sequence: CDR1 DFQATT, CDR2 SNEGSKA (reference sequence). CDR3 sequence: CSASGGTGYSNQPQHF. DNA for the CDR3: TGCAGTGCTAGTGGGGGGACAGGGTATAGCAATCAGCCCCAGCATTTT.

This clone was counted ten times or more. The chain employs TRBV20-1 and TRBJ2-7; D unresolved. CDR3 size: 11 residues. V was cut by 2 bases and J by 2 bases, with 4 bases left in between. Germline V gives CDR1 DFQATT, CDR2 SNEGSKA (reference sequence). CDR3 residues: CSARSAYEQYF. CDR3 DNA: TGCAGTGCTAGAAGCGCCTACGAGCAGTACTTC.

This clone was observed at least ten times. The J gene is TRBJ2-1, the V gene TRBV20-1, with D possibly TRBD1 on 6 matching bases. The CDR3 loop spans 15 amino acids. The V gene's germline CDR1 is DFQATT and CDR2 SNEGSKA (reference sequence). V shed 6 bases and J shed 5 bases, with 20 bases lying between them. CDR3 amino acids: CSAPDLGALDNEQFF. The CDR3 region has the DNA TGCAGTGCCCCCGACCTGGGGGCGCTTGACAATGAGCAGTTCTTC.

At least ten counts were recorded for this clone. The genes are TRBV6-1 and TRBJ2-5; 7 bases align to TRBD1. Trimming at V came to 3 bases and at J to 4 bases, leaving 5 bases not matched to a gene. From germline, CDR1 is MNHNS and CDR2 SASEGT. The CDR3 is 14 amino acids. The CDR3 DNA follows: TGTGCCAGCAGTGATTCGGGACAGAGAGAGACCCAGTACTTC. Its protein product is CASSDSGQRETQYF.

This clone came up many times. The chain has TRBV5-1 and TRBJ2-1, with a weak D call TRBD2 (5 bases). CDR3 length equals 13 residues. Trimming took off 0 bases at V and 8 bases at J, with 9 bases between the two ends. Germline V gene lookup returns CDR1 SGHRS and CDR2 YFSETQ. CDR3 sequence (DNA): TGCGCCAGCAGCTTGGGCCAGAGGGATGAGCAGTTCTTC. It translates to CASSLGQRDEQFF.

V is TRBV27 and J is TRBJ1-1; no clear D gene. This CDR3 is built from 14 residues. Trimming pared 3 bases from V and 3 bases from J, leaving 11 bases between. Germline-derived CDR1 and CDR2 are MNHEY and SMNVEV (reference sequence). CDR3 residues: CASSLGVGYTEAFF. The CDR3 region has the DNA TGTGCCAGCAGTTTGGGTGTGGGGTACACTGAAGCTTTCTTT.

This clone showed up many times. The chain has TRBV6-1 and TRBJ1-5, with unresolved D. Trimming cost V 6 bases and J 3 bases, with 12 bases left between them. The CDR3 loop spans 14 amino acids. The V gene's germline CDR1 is MNHNS and CDR2 SASEGT. In DNA form, the CDR3 reads TGTGCCAGCAGCGTCTCGGGGATCAATCAGCCCCAGCATTTT. It is translated as CASSVSGINQPQHF.

This clone was counted ten times or more. The gene calls are TRBV28 and TRBJ1-5; D remains unclear. CDR3 length equals 14 residues. With 2 bases removed from V and 2 bases from J, the gap between germline ends came to 7 bases. The V gene's germline CDR1 is MDHEN and CDR2 SYDVKM. The CDR3 spells CASSLRFGNQPQHF. CDR3 nucleotide sequence: TGTGCCAGCAGTTTAAGGTTCGGCAATCAGCCCCAGCATTTT. The full variable domain, its missing parts supplied by reference TRBV28 and TRBJ1-5, is DVKVTQSSRYLVKRTGEKVFLECVQDMDHENMFWYRQDPGLGLRLIYFSYDVKMKEKGDIPEGYSVSREKKERFSLILESASTNQTSMYLCASSLRFGNQPQHFGDGTRLSIL.

The chain combines TRBV2 with TRBJ2-3; D perhaps matches TRBD1 (6 bases). The V end lost 2 bases, the J end lost 0 bases, and 12 bases lay between the germline ends. There are 16 residues in the CDR3. Germline CDR1 is SNHLY and CDR2 is FYNNEI. The CDR3 is CASSEWGRISTDTQYF. Here the CDR3 DNA reads TGTGCCAGCAGTGAATGGGGGCGGATAAGCACAGATACGCAGTATTTT.

This clone was found many times. The V and J genes are TRBV5-1 and TRBJ2-5; 10 bases map to TRBD2. V lost 5 bases, J lost 4 bases, and 11 bases stayed unmatched. This CDR3 contains 16 residues. CDR1 and CDR2 from the germline V gene are SGHRS and YFSETQ. CDR3 nucleotide sequence: TGCGCCAGCAGACCGGGGACTAGCGCATTGGGAGAGACCCAGTACTTC. This sequence encodes CASRPGTSALGETQYF.

This clone has at least ten counts. This chain links TRBV19 with TRBJ2-7; maybe TRBD2 (7 bases). Germline CDR1 reads LNHDA; CDR2 reads SQIVND (reference sequence). This CDR3 has 16 residues. The V end lost 8 bases, the J end lost 5 bases, and 25 bases lay between the germline ends. CDR3 sequence: CASGPTSAEGVDEQYF. In nucleotides, the CDR3 is TGTGCCAGTGGGCCCACTAGCGCGGAGGGGGTGGACGAGCAGTACTTC.

This clone was seen ten or more times. The chain employs TRBV20-1 and TRBJ1-1, with a tentative D call TRBD1 (6 bases). Deletions cut 1 base from V and 4 bases from J, with 13 bases between. This CDR3 is 14 amino acids long. CDR1 and CDR2 (germline): DFQATT, SNEGSKA (reference sequence). In DNA form, the CDR3 reads TGCAGTGCTAGAGGGAGAGGGGGGCTCACTGAAGCTTTCTTT. Translation gives CSARGRGGLTEAFF.

This clone was recorded many times. The chain joins TRBV5-4 to TRBJ2-7, with 9 bases identical to TRBD1. CDR1 is SGHNT and CDR2 is YYREEE in the germline V gene (reference sequence). Trimming at V came to 2 bases and at J to 7 bases, leaving 13 bases not matched to a gene. The CDR3 contains 16 residues. The CDR3 DNA is TGTGCCAGCAGCTTCGGGTACAACAGGGACAGGGAAGAGCAGTACTTC. Residues: CASSFGYNRDREEQYF.

The chain joins TRBV6-5 to TRBJ1-1; D is perhaps TRBD1 (5 bases). The CDR3 has 13 residues. Germline CDR1 and CDR2: MNHEY and SVGAGI. Trimming left V 0 bases short and J 7 bases short, with 9 bases between. Here the CDR3 DNA reads TGTGCCAGCAGTTACTCCGGGGGAGATGAAGCTTTCTTT. Its translation is CASSYSGGDEAFF.

The chain employs TRBV7-2 and TRBJ2-1; TRBD2 aligns across 15 bases. The V gene's germline CDR1 is SGHTA and CDR2 FQGNSA. CDR3 size: 15 residues. The ends lost 4 bases at V and 7 bases at J; junction bases unmatched: 2. The CDR3 spells CASSSGLAGGNEQFF. DNA of the CDR3: TGTGCCAGCAGCTCGGGACTAGCGGGAGGTAATGAGCAGTTCTTC. The full variable domain, in which reference TRBV7-2 and TRBJ2-1 provide the parts outside the CDR3, is GAGVSQSPSNKVTEKGKDVELRCDPISGHTALYWYRQSLGQGLEFLIYFQGNSAPDKSGLPSDRFSAERTGGSVSTLTIQRTQQEDSAVYLCASSSGLAGGNEQFFGPGTRLTVL.

The genes are TRBV30 and TRBJ2-3, with unresolved D. There are 12 residues in the CDR3. Germline CDR1 is GTSNPN and CDR2 is SVGIG (reference sequence). The germline V and J ends were trimmed by 2 bases and 0 bases, with 3 bases remaining between them. CDR3 nucleotide sequence: TGTGCCTGGAGTACCAGCACAGATACGCAGTATTTT. It codes for CAWSTSTDTQYF.

This clone has only a few counts. V is TRBV12-1 and J is TRBJ1-6; TRBD1 is the table's D call and was not checked against the DNA. TRBV12-1 is a documented pseudogene. There are 17 residues in the CDR3. The CDR3 DNA follows: TGTGCCAGCAGTCAACTGGGGGGGAGCTCCTATAATTCACCCCTCCACTTT. It is translated as CASSQLGGSSYNSPLHF.

As to this clone: A much larger clone lies a single base off, so this may be a read error. Distinct nucleotide sequences in the sample also encode this CDR3. V and J are TRBV30 and TRBJ1-3, with D possibly TRBD1 on 5 matching bases. The length of the CDR3 is 14 residues. Germline V CDR1 and CDR2: GTSNPN, SVGIG (reference sequence). The CDR3 protein is CAWSSGTSGNTIYF. The CDR3 DNA is TGTGCCTGGAGCTCTGGGACCAGTGGAAACACCATATACTTT.

This clone was counted many times. The chain uses TRBV7-9 and TRBJ1-6; D gene unclear. The CDR3 is made up of 12 amino acids. Germline V gives CDR1 SEHNR, CDR2 FQNEAQ (reference sequence). V lost 3 bases to trimming and J lost 14 bases, with 11 bases between them. In DNA, the CDR3 is TGTGCCAGCAGCTTGGGGTCTTGGGCCCTCCACTTT. Its protein is CASSLGSWALHF.

This clone turned up a few times. The chain employs TRBV6-1 and TRBJ2-3; 9 bases agree with TRBD1. J was trimmed by 3 bases and V by 5 bases; bases with no gene match: 6. The CDR3 length is 15 residues. Germline V gene lookup returns CDR1 MNHNS and CDR2 SASEGT. DNA for the CDR3: TGTGCCAGCAGTCGCGCCGGACAGGGGACAGATACGCAGTATTTT. Its protein product is CASSRAGQGTDTQYF.

This clone was detected ten times or more. The genes are TRBV5-1 and TRBJ2-4; 8 nucleotides agree with TRBD2. V lost 1 base to trimming and J lost 8 bases; unmatched junction nucleotides: 2. CDR3 length equals 13 residues. The germline V gene encodes CDR1 SGHRS and CDR2 YFSETQ. The CDR3 region is CASSLSGSDIQYF. For the CDR3, the DNA is TGCGCCAGCAGCTTGAGCGGGAGTGACATTCAGTACTTC.

The gene calls are TRBV19 and TRBJ1-5; tentative D call: TRBD1 (6 bases). This CDR3 comprises 12 residues. The V gene's germline CDR1 is LNHDA and CDR2 SQIVND (reference sequence). Trimming took 9 bases from V and 4 from J, leaving 10 bases between them. This chain's CDR3 is CASRTGNQPQHF. The CDR3 DNA reads TGTGCCAGCCGAACAGGGAATCAGCCCCAGCATTTT.

This clone was seen more than once but under ten times. Possible read error: a much larger clone is one base away. The sample contains more than one DNA sequence encoding this CDR3. V is TRBV5-1 and J is TRBJ2-2; D may be TRBD2 (5 bases). The CDR3 runs to 14 residues. The germline V gene encodes CDR1 SGHRS and CDR2 YFSETQ. Here the CDR3 reads CASSSRRNTGELFF. The CDR3 coding sequence is TGCGCCAGCAGTTCCCGACGGAACACCGGGGAGCTGTTTTTC.

In its sample, this clone is medium-sized (0.01 to 0.1%). The chain employs TRBV20-1 and TRBJ2-1, with no clear D. V was shortened by 3 bases and J by 3 bases, with 12 bases between the two germline ends. This CDR3 is 14 amino acids long. CDR1 is DFQATT, CDR2 SNEGSKA, per germline (reference sequence). In DNA form, the CDR3 reads TGCAGTGCTAGCTCCCCCCTAAACTACAATGAGCAGTTCTTC. It encodes CSASSPLNYNEQFF.

This clone was detected ten times or more. This chain uses TRBV2 with TRBJ2-7; 8 bases agree with TRBD1. Germline lookup yields CDR1 SNHLY and CDR2 FYNNEI. The junction had 9 bases not matched to a gene; V was cut back by 8 bases and J by 6 bases. The CDR3 sequence is 13 residues long. CDR3 sequence (DNA): TGTGCCAGCGTCGCGGTACAGGGGGGCGAGCAGTACTTC. Translation: CASVAVQGGEQYF.

In DNA form, the CDR3 reads TGTGCCAGCAGGGGAGGCACTGAAGCTTTCTTT. It is translated as CASRGGTEAFF. V gene TRBV6-1 combines with J gene TRBJ1-1, with D unclear. The CDR3 is 11 amino acids. Germline loops: CDR1 MNHNS, CDR2 SASEGT. The germline V and J ends were trimmed by 6 bases and 4 bases, with 6 bases remaining between them.

This clone was found a few times. The chain recombines TRBV27 with TRBJ1-3; no reliable D call. The V end lost 5 bases, the J end lost 4 bases, and 6 bases lay between the germline ends. CDR1 and CDR2 (germline): MNHEY, SMNVEV (reference sequence). The length of the CDR3 is 12 residues. The CDR3 here is CASSLFGNTIYF. In nucleotides, the CDR3 is TGTGCCAGCAGTCTCTTCGGAAACACCATATATTTT.